Each of the 29 T cell receptor beta chains below was sequenced from the same sample in a study of blood T cells in healthy people across ages. The authors ran a second PCR of about 7 to 11 cycles using a sample-barcoded 5' primer and a J-beta primer mix. MiXCR, run by TCRdb on the 5' RACE reads, gives a single entry per CDR3 protein. The sample yields some 1.5 million distinct CDR3 sequences, roughly 27% seen once. Sequenced input: blood. The receptor source for this set is a woman aged 30 to 39 in good health.

This clonotype was counted at least ten times. The rearrangement uses TRBV20-1 and TRBJ2-5; 10 positions agree with TRBD2. The CDR3 runs to 13 residues. The germline V gene encodes CDR1 DFQATT and CDR2 SNEGSKA (reference sequence). After removal of 4 bases from V and 5 bases from J, the junction contained 4 bases not matched to a gene. CDR3 bases: TGCAGTGCTATAGCGGGGGGTATGGAGACCCAGTACTTC. It specifies CSAIAGGMETQYF.

This clonotype was observed many times. The chain links TRBV7-3 to TRBJ2-1; TRBD1 is a possible D gene (6 bases). CDR3 size: 14 residues. From germline, CDR1 is SGHTA and CDR2 FQGTGA. With 7 bases removed from V and 2 bases from J, the gap between germline ends came to 12 bases. CDR3 sequence: CASTQGPPYNEQFF. The CDR3 DNA sequence: TGTGCCAGCACCCAGGGGCCCCCCTACAATGAGCAGTTCTTC.

This clonotype was counted a few times. The rearrangement links TRBV28 to TRBJ1-1; weak D call: TRBD1 (5 bases). V was pared by 6 bases and J by 4 bases, with 21 bases between. Germline V gives CDR1 MDHEN, CDR2 SYDVKM. CDR3 size: 16 residues. CDR3 amino acids: CASRPSWGPLRTEAFF. The CDR3 DNA sequence: TGTGCCAGCAGGCCTTCATGGGGACCGCTTCGCACTGAAGCTTTCTTT.

This clonotype was found a few times. CDR3 coding DNA: TGTGCCAGCAGCGCAATGCAGGGGAGATCGCGGGAGGAGCAGTTCTTC. It yields the protein CASSAMQGRSREEQFF. This chain links TRBV7-2 with TRBJ2-1, with D possibly being TRBD2 (7 bases). The V and J ends lost 5 bases and 10 bases respectively, with 24 bases between them. The CDR3 sequence is 16 residues long. Germline CDR1 and CDR2: SGHTA and FQGNSA.

This clonotype was picked up a small number of times. The chain recombines TRBV2 with TRBJ2-1; D remains unclear. The germline CDR1 and CDR2 sequences are SNHLY and FYNNEI. The CDR3 loop spans 14 amino acids. Trimming took off 5 bases at V and 6 bases at J, with 14 bases between the two ends. The CDR3 loop reads CASSPNGIRNEQFF. The CDR3 DNA follows: TGTGCCAGCAGTCCGAATGGGATACGCAATGAGCAGTTCTTC.

This chain links TRBV20-1 with TRBJ2-7; 9 bases agree with TRBD2. V shed 5 bases and J 6 bases; nucleotides not matched to a gene: 17. Germline V gene data show CDR1 as DFQATT and CDR2 as SNEGSKA (reference sequence). This CDR3 contains 16 residues. CDR3 protein: CSAPDLNGTSSFEQYF. The CDR3 DNA reads as TGCAGTGCTCCTGACCTGAACGGGACTAGCTCTTTCGAGCAGTACTTC.

This clonotype showed up just a few times. The genes are TRBV7-9 and TRBJ2-5; the match to TRBD1 covers 8 bases. CDR3 size: 14 residues. The J segment lost 5 bases and the V segment lost 5 bases, leaving 7 bases of the junction unmatched. Germline CDR1 SEHNR, CDR2 FQNEAQ (reference sequence). The CDR3 DNA is TGTGCCAGCAGCAAAGGACAGGGTCCGGAGACCCAGTACTTC. This gives the protein CASSKGQGPETQYF.

The genes are TRBV7-2 and TRBJ2-1; 9 bases are a match to TRBD1. Germline-derived CDR1 and CDR2 are SGHTA and FQGNSA. This CDR3 contains 20 residues. The trim removed 2 bases at V and 4 bases at J, leaving 18 bases unmatched. The CDR3 reads CASSLQVGRGTGRRYNEQFF. The CDR3 DNA sequence: TGTGCCAGCAGCTTACAGGTTGGAAGGGGGACAGGGAGGAGGTACAATGAGCAGTTCTTC. The full variable domain, with the rest looked up from reference TRBV7-2 and TRBJ2-1, is GAGVSQSPSNKVTEKGKDVELRCDPISGHTALYWYRQSLGQGLEFLIYFQGNSAPDKSGLPSDRFSAERTGGSVSTLTIQRTQQEDSAVYLCASSLQVGRGTGRRYNEQFFGPGTRLTVL.

This clonotype was seen many times. V and J are TRBV6-2 or TRBV6-3 and TRBJ2-1; D gene ambiguous. The CDR3 runs 11 residues. V lost 6 bases, J lost 7 bases, and 7 bases lay in between. CDR1 and CDR2 from the germline V gene are MNHEY and SVGEGT. CDR3: CASRLVNEQFF. For the CDR3, the DNA is TGTGCCAGCAGGCTTGTAAATGAGCAGTTCTTC.

The rearrangement uses TRBV5-1 and TRBJ1-1; the D gene is possibly TRBD1 (5 bases). CDR3 length: 13 residues. CDR1 SGHRS and CDR2 YFSETQ come from the germline V gene. V lost 5 bases and J lost 5, with 13 bases in between. The CDR3 DNA follows: TGCGCCAGCAGTGGGGAGGGGTATACTGAAGCTTTCTTT. Translating it yields CASSGEGYTEAFF. The full variable domain, rest sourced from reference TRBV5-1 and TRBJ1-1, is KAGVTQTPRYLIKTRGQQVTLSCSPISGHRSVSWYQQTPGQGLQFLFEYFSETQRNKGNFPGRFSGRQFSNSRSEMNVSTLELGDSALYLCASSGEGYTEAFFGQGTRLTVV.

The gene calls are TRBV27 and TRBJ2-5, with 8 bases that match TRBD2. The length of the CDR3 is 16 residues. Looked up from germline, CDR1 is MNHEY and CDR2 is SMNVEV (reference sequence). J lost 5 bases, V lost 5 bases, and 13 bases had no gene match. The CDR3 bases are TGTGCCAGCAGTAGTAATAGCCCCAGCGGGGGTGAGACCCAGTACTTC. It is translated as CASSSNSPSGGETQYF.

The chain combines TRBV20-1 with TRBJ2-1; 7 bases are shared with TRBD2. Germline V gene sequence: CDR1 DFQATT, CDR2 SNEGSKA (reference sequence). J was trimmed by 4 bases and V by 0 bases; bases with no gene match: 12. This CDR3 is 17 amino acids long. The CDR3 bases are TGCAGTGCTAGAGATATGGTGCGGGAGAGGTTTTACAATGAGCAGTTCTTC. Translation: CSARDMVRERFYNEQFF.

This clonotype has ten or more counts. The chain links TRBV28 to TRBJ2-3; D is ambiguous. CDR1 and CDR2 from the germline V gene are MDHEN and SYDVKM. This CDR3 region has 15 residues. V shed 3 bases and J shed 7 bases, with 17 bases lying between them. CDR3 nucleotides: TGTGCCAGCAGTTTTACCCCGCTAGGACCCTATACGCAGTATTTT. This encodes CASSFTPLGPYTQYF.

This clonotype was seen only a few times. This rearrangement joins TRBV12-3 or TRBV12-4 to TRBJ1-2; 8 nucleotides line up with TRBD1. There are 14 residues in the CDR3. The V gene end was trimmed by 6 bases and the J gene end by 7 bases; junction bases not matched to a gene: 10. The CDR3 loop is CASRSTGAWAGYTF. CDR3 coding DNA: TGTGCCAGCAGGTCGACAGGGGCTTGGGCTGGCTACACCTTC.

Ten or more counts support this clonotype. This chain connects TRBV5-1 to TRBJ2-3; 8 bases map to TRBD2. Germline V lookup: CDR1 SGHRS, CDR2 YFSETQ. V lost 6 bases and J lost 5; bases outside the gene matches: 11. CDR3 length equals 15 residues. CDR3 nucleotides: TGCGCCAGCAACGCTCCGGGACTAGAAGGAGATACGCAGTATTTT. Its protein is CASNAPGLEGDTQYF.

Points on this clonotype: The junction shows a germline mismatch at one end, possibly a read error. The chain joins TRBV20-1 to TRBJ2-1; D ambiguous. The germline gives CDR1 DFQATT, CDR2 SNEGSKA (reference sequence). The CDR3 totals 12 residues. The CDR3 coding sequence is TGCAGTGGTAGACGAGACTACAATGAGCAGTTCTTC. This translates into CSGRRDYNEQFF.

This clonotype was found a few times. In DNA, the CDR3 is TGTGCCACCAGTGATCCCTCTTTTAGCGGGGCGCCCTACAATGAGCAGTTCTTC. Amino acid sequence: CATSDPSFSGAPYNEQFF. The genes are TRBV24-1 and TRBJ2-1, with TRBD2 matching over 8 bases. CDR1 is KGHDR, CDR2 SFDVKD, per germline. Trimming took 3 bases from V and 2 from J; bases not matched to a gene: 11. CDR3 length: 18 amino acids.

V is TRBV4-3 and J is TRBJ1-2; no definite D call. Trimming cost V 4 bases and J 2 bases, with 11 bases left between them. The CDR3 runs to 14 residues. Germline V gene lookup returns CDR1 LGHNA and CDR2 YSLEER. CDR3 sequence (DNA): TGCGCCAGCAGCCCCGATTCGGGAAACTATGGCTACACCTTC. Protein sequence: CASSPDSGNYGYTF.

In this sample, this clonotype turned up once. This could be a read error, since a much larger clone is one nucleotide away. The chain links TRBV6-1 to TRBJ1-1; D is uncertain. Germline CDR1 is MNHNS and CDR2 is SASEGT. CDR3 size: 16 residues. CDR3 region: CASIPMGWHETTEVFF. CDR3 nucleotides: TGTGCCAGCATCCCTATGGGCTGGCATGAAACCACTGAAGTTTTCTTT.

As regards this clonotype: The junction and the germline gene differ at one end; a read error may be behind it. V usage is TRBV12-3 or TRBV12-4 and J usage is TRBJ2-3, with a possible D match to TRBD1 (6 bases). The CDR3 runs to 15 residues. CDR3 sequence reads: CASSTWGHITDAQYF. The CDR3 coding sequence is TGTGCCAGCAGCACTTGGGGACATATCACAGATGCGCAGTATTTC.

The chain uses TRBV12-3 or TRBV12-4 and TRBJ2-1; D call uncertain. CDR3 size: 12 residues. V lost 8 bases and J lost 13, with 18 bases in between. For the CDR3, the DNA is TGTGCCAGCGGCTCAGCCCCCGAGACCCAGTTCTTC. Translation gives CASGSAPETQFF.

This chain joins TRBV6-6 and TRBJ1-1, with a tentative D call TRBD1 (5 bases). The CDR3 sequence is 14 residues long. The V and J ends lost 5 bases and 7 bases respectively, with 17 bases between them. CDR1 is MNHNY and CDR2 is SVGAGI in the germline V gene (reference sequence). CDR3 protein: CASSPLGGFGEAFF. CDR3 nucleotides: TGTGCCAGCAGTCCCCTGGGGGGGTTCGGTGAAGCTTTCTTT.

This clonotype was seen only a few times. This chain links TRBV9 with TRBJ2-1, with D possibly being TRBD2 (6 bases). There are 13 residues in the CDR3. Between the trimmed V and J ends, which lost 4 bases and 9 bases, there was a span of 14 bases. The germline CDR1 and CDR2 sequences are SGDLS and YYNGEE. CDR3 bases: TGTGCCAGCAGCCCTACCGGGACTGGTGAGCAGTTCTTC. It yields the protein CASSPTGTGEQFF. The full variable domain, with the rest looked up from reference TRBV9 and TRBJ2-1, is DSGVTQTPKHLITATGQRVTLRCSPRSGDLSVYWYQQSLDQGLQFLIQYYNGEERAKGNILERFSAQQFPDLHSELNLSSLELGDSALYFCASSPTGTGEQFFGPGTRLTVL.

This clonotype was counted only a few times. This sequence joins TRBV5-1 and TRBJ1-6; possible D gene TRBD1, 5 bases. Germline lookup yields CDR1 SGHRS and CDR2 YFSETQ. Trimming took 0 bases from V and 10 from J, leaving 14 bases between them. The CDR3 loop spans 15 amino acids. CDR3 DNA sequence: TGCGCCAGCAGCTTGGCCACAGCTCGGGGGTCACCCCTCCACTTT. The encoded protein is CASSLATARGSPLHF.

This clonotype was picked up a small number of times. The CDR3 is CASSRTGLEYEQYF. The DNA of the CDR3 is TGTGCCAGCAGTAGGACAGGGTTAGAGTACGAGCAGTACTTC. The V call is TRBV7-9, the J call TRBJ2-7; TRBD1 agrees at 8 bases. The CDR3 runs to 14 residues. After removal of 6 bases from V and 4 bases from J, the junction contained 8 bases not matched to a gene. In germline, CDR1 is SEHNR, CDR2 FQNEAQ (reference sequence). The whole variable domain, filled in from reference TRBV7-9 and TRBJ2-7, reads DTGVSQNPRHKITKRGQNVTFRCDPISEHNRLYWYRQTLGQGPEFLTYFQNEAQLEKSRLLSDRFSAERPKGSFSTLEIQRTEQGDSAMYLCASSRTGLEYEQYFGPGTRLTVT.

Details on this clonotype: One end of the junction does not line up with germline, which may come from a read error. The gene calls are TRBV10-3 and TRBJ2-3, with D hard to call. This CDR3 is built from 13 residues. Germline V gene lookup returns CDR1 ENHRY and CDR2 SYGVKD. The CDR3 is CAVSESPTDTQYF. The CDR3 nucleotides read TGTGCCGTCAGTGAGTCGCCGACAGATACGCAGTATTTT.

This clonotype showed up just a few times. The V gene is TRBV6-5, the J gene TRBJ1-6, with 7 bases aligning to TRBD1. V lost 3 bases, J lost 6 bases, and 5 bases stayed unmatched. This CDR3 is built from 15 residues. CDR1 is MNHEY and CDR2 is SVGAGI in the germline V gene. This CDR3 is CASSYEGASNSPLHF. CDR3 nucleotide sequence: TGTGCCAGCAGTTATGAGGGGGCAAGTAATTCACCCCTCCACTTT.

With regard to this clonotype: One junction end does not reproduce the germline sequence, and a read error may be involved. This chain links TRBV18 with TRBJ2-3; D is undetermined. The CDR3 totals 15 residues. Looked up from germline, CDR1 is KGHSH and CDR2 is LQKENI. The CDR3 DNA reads TGTGCCAGCTCACCAAACACGACTCGCACAGATACGCAGGATTTT. Residues: CASSPNTTRTDTQDF.

With regard to this clonotype: One base away lies a much larger clone, so this may be a sequencing read error. The CDR3 loop reads CVSSLRAHEQYF. The CDR3 nucleotides read TGTGTCAGCAGCCTCCGGGCCCACGAGCAGTACTTC. J is TRBJ2-7 and V is TRBV28; D uncertain. Per the germline V gene, CDR1 is MDHEN and CDR2 is SYDVKM. The CDR3 has 12 residues. The full variable domain, in which reference TRBV28 and TRBJ2-7 provide the parts outside the CDR3, is DVKVTQSSRYLVKRTGEKVFLECVQDMDHENMFWYRQDPGLGLRLIYFSYDVKMKEKGDIPEGYSVSREKKERFSLILESASTNQTSMYLCVSSLRAHEQYFGPGTRLTVT.